The TCR beta chain under discussion was sequenced for a study of T cells in Graves' hyperthyroidism and ophthalmopathy. TCR beta CDR3 regions were amplified from RNA. The HTBI primer set served for first-round RT-PCR of the TCR CDR3. TCRdb re-called the multiplex PCR reads with MiXCR, one entry per CDR3 protein. The table has under 550,000 distinct CDR3 sequences, 20% seen once. The CDR3 spans 11 residues. V was clipped by 8 bases and J by 3 bases, with 8 bases between them. Germline V CDR1 and CDR2: SEHNR, FQNEAQ (reference sequence). A remark on this clonotype: This likely comes from a read error, as the CDR3 has no conserved phenylalanine or tryptophan at its end.

The chain has TRBV7-9 and TRBJ2-7, with D hard to call. This clonotype originated in a man aged 40-50 years with Graves' ophthalmopathy. The sample was blood. As DNA, the CDR3 is TGTGCCAGCGCTACGATCTACGAGCAGTACCTC. This gives the protein CASATIYEQYL.